These 28 T cell receptor beta chains were all obtained from the same sample, sequenced in a study of blood T cells in healthy people across ages. Together with a sample-barcoded 5' primer, a J-beta primer mix was included in a second PCR lasting 7 to 11 cycles. TCRdb itself ran the 5' RACE reads through MiXCR, one entry per CDR3 protein. The repertoire holds about 720,000 distinct CDR3 sequences, with approximately 22% as singletons. Specimen: blood. The receptors were sampled from a man aged 70 or older in good health.

The V gene is TRBV10-3, the J gene TRBJ2-7, with TRBD2 as a possible D gene (5 bases). Germline values: CDR1 ENHRY, CDR2 SYGVKD. V lost 3 bases to trimming and J lost 0 bases, with 9 bases between them. The CDR3 extends over 14 amino acids. The CDR3 spells CAISDPDYSYEQYF. The CDR3 DNA reads TGTGCCATCAGTGACCCTGACTACTCCTACGAGCAGTACTTC.

This clonotype was recorded many times. This clone may be a read error of a much larger clone one base away. The V gene is TRBV6-5, the J gene TRBJ2-5; D gene unclear. The end of the DNA fits TRBJ2-7 better, so the J call may be wrong. This CDR3 region has 11 residues. CDR1 and CDR2 from the germline V gene are MNHEY and SVGAGI. CDR3 sequence: CASSNYYEQYF. Written as DNA, the CDR3 is TGTGCCAGCAGTAACTACTACGAGCAGTACTTC.

This chain links TRBV29-1 with TRBJ2-3, with TRBD1 matching over 10 bases. The CDR3 has 14 amino acids. The ends lost 7 bases at V and 2 bases at J; junction bases unmatched: 6. Germline V lookup: CDR1 SQVTM, CDR2 ANQGSEA. The CDR3 loop reads CSAGTGVTTDTQYF. DNA of the CDR3: TGCAGCGCGGGGACAGGGGTCACCACAGATACGCAGTATTTT.

This rearrangement joins TRBV20-1 to TRBJ2-3; 13 nucleotides match TRBD2. Germline CDR1 and CDR2: DFQATT and SNEGSKA (reference sequence). The CDR3 sequence is 16 residues long. V shed 6 bases and J 2 bases; nucleotides not matched to a gene: 8. The chain's CDR3 is CSADKGLAGNTDTQYF. In nucleotides, the CDR3 is TGCAGTGCGGACAAGGGACTAGCGGGGAACACAGATACGCAGTATTTT.

About this clonotype: At one of its ends the junction is not consistent with the germline gene, which may arise from a read error. The chain carries TRBV28 and TRBJ2-7; perhaps TRBD1 as D (6 bases). The CDR3 is made up of 15 amino acids. Germline CDR1 reads MDHEN; CDR2 reads SYDVKM. Here the CDR3 reads CASSILGDTLYEQCF. The DNA of the CDR3 is TGTGCCAGCAGCATCCTGGGGGACACCCTTTACGAGCAGTGCTTC.

This rearrangement joins TRBV10-3 to TRBJ2-3; D is possibly TRBD2 (5 bases). Looked up from germline, CDR1 is ENHRY and CDR2 is SYGVKD. Trimming left V 2 bases short and J 0 bases short, with 9 bases between. This CDR3 is 15 amino acids long. For the CDR3, the DNA is TGTGCCATCAGTGAGGGAGGCGGAAGCACAGATACGCAGTATTTT. Translated: CAISEGGGSTDTQYF.

The chain combines TRBV12-3 or TRBV12-4 with TRBJ1-3; D unclear. This CDR3 is 14 amino acids long. V lost 2 bases, J lost 5 bases, and 10 bases lay in between. In DNA form, the CDR3 reads TGTGCCAGCAGTTTACCTTTCCTTCGAAACACCATATATTTT. Its protein product is CASSLPFLRNTIYF.

This clonotype was found a few times. The DNA of the CDR3 is TGTGCCAGCAGCTTAGAAAGCCAGGCCTCCTACGAGCAGTACTTC. It codes for CASSLESQASYEQYF. The chain is built from TRBV11-2 and TRBJ2-7; D remains ambiguous. Trimming cost V 0 bases and J 0 bases, with 9 bases left between them. Germline assignment: CDR1 SGHAT and CDR2 FQNNGV. The CDR3 loop spans 15 amino acids.

This clonotype was detected only a few times. At one boundary the junction diverges from the germline segment, which might be a read error. V gene TRBV5-1 combines with J gene TRBJ2-3; a weak D match, TRBD2 (7 bases). This CDR3 comprises 14 residues. CDR1 is SGHRS and CDR2 is YFSETQ in the germline V gene. DNA of the CDR3: TGCGCCAGCAGCTGGGGGGGACACCCAGAAACGCAGTATTTT. Its translation: CASSWGGHPETQYF.

The chain combines TRBV21-1 with TRBJ2-1; the table's D call, TRBD2, was not checked against the DNA. TRBV21-1 is given as a pseudogene. The CDR3 contains 18 residues. CDR3 region: CASSKDPWGLAGYNEQFF. CDR3 DNA sequence: TGTGCCAGCAGCAAAGATCCCTGGGGACTAGCGGGTTACAATGAGCAGTTCTTC.

This clonotype turned up a few times. The V gene is TRBV14, the J gene TRBJ1-1; a possible D gene is TRBD1 (6 bases). The V end was cut by 6 bases, the J end by 4 bases, with 24 bases between. CDR3 length equals 17 residues. Germline loops: CDR1 SGHDN, CDR2 FVKESK. In nucleotides, the CDR3 is TGTGCCAGCAGAAAATCCAGGGGAGTTGGAGAGGGCACTGAAGCTTTCTTT. Residues: CASRKSRGVGEGTEAFF.

The V call is TRBV12-3 or TRBV12-4, the J call TRBJ2-1, with 10 bases aligning to TRBD2. V dropped 6 bases and J dropped 10; count of bases not matched to a gene: 15. The CDR3 contains 16 residues. CDR3 sequence reads: CASSSTGGLAFAEQFF. The DNA of the CDR3 is TGTGCCAGCAGCAGCACAGGGGGACTAGCGTTCGCGGAGCAGTTCTTC.

This clonotype was observed a handful of times. The junction differs from germline at one of its ends, possibly a read error. This chain connects TRBV24-1 to TRBJ2-2; tentative D call: TRBD2 (6 bases). The CDR3 sequence is 14 residues long. Per germline, CDR1 KGHDR and CDR2 SFDVKD. The CDR3 reads CAASGGADTGELFF. The CDR3 DNA reads TGTGCCGCCAGTGGCGGGGCGGACACCGGGGAGCTGTTTTTT.

The chain recombines TRBV6-5 with TRBJ1-6; D is unclear. The V and J ends lost 4 bases and 1 base respectively, with 14 bases between them. This CDR3 comprises 17 residues. Germline V gives CDR1 MNHEY, CDR2 SVGAGI. CDR3 DNA sequence: TGTGCCAGCAGTTGGACCTATTCTTCGTCCTATAATTCACCCCTCCACTTT. Amino acids: CASSWTYSSSYNSPLHF.

The chain combines TRBV7-3 with TRBJ2-3; D remains unclear. V lost 3 bases to trimming and J lost 2 bases, with 6 bases between them. The CDR3 sequence is 13 residues long. Germline V gene data show CDR1 as SGHTA and CDR2 as FQGTGA. The CDR3 loop reads CASSFVDTDTQYF. CDR3 sequence (DNA): TGTGCCAGCAGCTTCGTCGACACAGATACGCAGTATTTT. The whole variable domain, filled in from reference TRBV7-3 and TRBJ2-3, reads GAGVSQTPSNKVTEKGKYVELRCDPISGHTALYWYRQSLGQGPEFLIYFQGTGAADDSGLPNDRFFAVRPEGSVSTLKIQRTERGDSAVYLCASSFVDTDTQYFGPGTRLTVL.

This clonotype was detected a few times. The CDR3 here is CASTLLGNTEAFF. The CDR3 DNA is TGTGCCAGCACCTTACTGGGGAACACTGAAGCTTTCTTT. The J gene is TRBJ1-1, the V gene TRBV12-3 or TRBV12-4; no firm D call. The CDR3 sequence is 13 residues long. With 7 bases removed from V and 1 base from J, the gap between germline ends came to 10 bases.

This clonotype was seen only a few times. This rearrangement joins TRBV7-2 to TRBJ2-3; D may be TRBD2 (5 bases). Trimming took off 5 bases at V and 6 bases at J, with 24 bases between the two ends. The CDR3 spans 17 residues. From germline, CDR1 is SGHTA and CDR2 FQGNSA. The CDR3 loop is CASSPGYLTLIADTQYF. CDR3 DNA sequence: TGTGCCAGCAGCCCCGGGTACCTTACCTTGATAGCGGATACGCAGTATTTT.

V is TRBV5-6 and J is TRBJ2-5, with a tentative D call TRBD1 (5 bases). The germline gives CDR1 SGHDT, CDR2 YYEEEE. Trimming removed 4 bases from V and 4 bases from J, with 11 bases in between. This CDR3 is built from 13 residues. CDR3 nucleotides: TGTGCCAGCAGCCAGGGTCGGCCAGAGACCCAGTACTTC. This codes for CASSQGRPETQYF.

This clonotype has at least ten counts. The chain has TRBV3-1 and TRBJ2-5, with no clear D. The germline gives CDR1 LGHDT, CDR2 YNNKEL (reference sequence). This CDR3 region has 15 residues. Trimming shortened V by 1 base and J by 3 bases, and 12 bases separated the two germline ends. The CDR3 DNA is TGTGCCAGCAGCCAAGTCACGGGTTTCGAAGAGACCCAGTACTTC. Residues: CASSQVTGFEETQYF.

The chain carries TRBV20-1 and TRBJ2-4, with a weak D call TRBD2 (6 bases). The ends were cut back, 0 bases at V and 0 bases at J, with 9 bases in the middle. Germline-derived CDR1 and CDR2 are DFQATT and SNEGSKA (reference sequence). The CDR3 runs to 15 residues. CDR3 amino acids: CSARDMGGAKNIQYF. The CDR3, as DNA: TGCAGTGCTAGAGATATGGGGGGAGCCAAAAACATTCAGTACTTC.

This clonotype was seen at least ten times. This chain's CDR3 is CATSDPGLGETQYF. Written as DNA, the CDR3 is TGTGCCACCAGTGATCCGGGGCTGGGAGAGACCCAGTACTTC. The gene calls are TRBV24-1 and TRBJ2-5, with D possibly called TRBD1 or TRBD2 (5 bases each). The CDR3 loop spans 14 amino acids. Germline CDR1 KGHDR, CDR2 SFDVKD. Trimming pared 3 bases from V and 4 bases from J, leaving 11 bases between.

This clonotype was seen ten or more times. The J gene is TRBJ1-4, the V gene TRBV7-9; D gene unclear. The V end was cut by 1 base, the J end by 7 bases, with 10 bases between. In germline, CDR1 is SEHNR, CDR2 FQNEAQ (reference sequence). The CDR3 runs 14 residues. The CDR3 spells CASSLEQKTEKLFF. DNA for the CDR3: TGTGCCAGCAGCTTAGAACAGAAAACTGAAAAACTGTTTTTT.

This clonotype was counted ten times or more. The J gene is TRBJ2-3, the V gene TRBV20-1; a possible D gene is TRBD2 (5 bases). Trimming took 6 bases from V and 0 from J, leaving 16 bases between them. Germline loops: CDR1 DFQATT, CDR2 SNEGSKA (reference sequence). CDR3 length: 15 residues. The CDR3: CSAHFWEISTDTQYF. The CDR3 nucleotides read TGCAGTGCACATTTTTGGGAGATTAGCACAGATACGCAGTATTTT.

The sample holds a few counts of this clonotype. V is TRBV7-8 and J is TRBJ2-1; TRBD2 matches 7 bases. Germline V gene sequence: CDR1 SGHVS, CDR2 FQNEAQ. Unmatched junction bases numbered 3, after V lost 4 bases and J lost 9 bases. CDR3 length: 12 residues. The CDR3 is CASSYGGIEQFF. The DNA of the CDR3 is TGTGCCAGCAGCTACGGGGGGATTGAGCAGTTCTTC. Using reference TRBV7-8 and TRBJ2-1 for the parts outside the CDR3, the full variable domain is GAGVSQSPRYKVAKRGQDVALRCDPISGHVSLFWYQQALGQGPEFLTYFQNEAQLDKSGLPSDRFFAERPEGSVSTLKIQRTQQEDSAVYLCASSYGGIEQFFGPGTRLTVL.

This clonotype was seen more than once but under ten times. The genes are TRBV7-3 and TRBJ2-3; 12 bases fit TRBD2. Trimming cost V 4 bases and J 4 bases; bases outside gene matches: 3. The CDR3 covers 15 residues. The V gene's germline CDR1 is SGHTA and CDR2 FQGTGA. Here the CDR3 reads CASSWTSGIADTQYF. CDR3 nucleotides: TGTGCCAGCAGCTGGACTAGCGGGATCGCAGATACGCAGTATTTT.

The chain recombines TRBV7-2 with TRBJ1-2; 10 bases map to TRBD1. The germline V gene has CDR1 SGHTA and CDR2 FQGNSA. V gave up 1 base and J gave up 0 bases; unmatched junction bases: 8. The CDR3 covers 18 residues. CDR3 region: CASSLEGQGPKANYGYTF. The CDR3 coding sequence is TGTGCCAGCAGCTTAGAGGGACAGGGGCCCAAAGCTAACTATGGCTACACCTTC.

This chain connects TRBV18 to TRBJ1-5; D may be TRBD1 (5 bases). Germline CDR1 is KGHSH and CDR2 is LQKENI. The germline V and J ends were trimmed by 6 bases and 3 bases, with 9 bases remaining between them. This CDR3 has 13 amino acids. For the CDR3, the DNA is TGTGCCAGCTCGGGGGGATTCAATCAGCCCCAGCATTTT. Protein product: CASSGGFNQPQHF.

This clonotype was seen ten or more times. The CDR3 DNA is TGCACACCTAGCAGGACTAGCGGGGGGATGAGGGAAACAGATACGCAGTATTTT. It yields the protein CTPSRTSGGMRETDTQYF. The chain combines TRBV20-1 with TRBJ2-3; the match to TRBD2 covers 14 bases. This CDR3 is 18 amino acids long. Germline V gene data show CDR1 as DFQATT and CDR2 as SNEGSKA (reference sequence).